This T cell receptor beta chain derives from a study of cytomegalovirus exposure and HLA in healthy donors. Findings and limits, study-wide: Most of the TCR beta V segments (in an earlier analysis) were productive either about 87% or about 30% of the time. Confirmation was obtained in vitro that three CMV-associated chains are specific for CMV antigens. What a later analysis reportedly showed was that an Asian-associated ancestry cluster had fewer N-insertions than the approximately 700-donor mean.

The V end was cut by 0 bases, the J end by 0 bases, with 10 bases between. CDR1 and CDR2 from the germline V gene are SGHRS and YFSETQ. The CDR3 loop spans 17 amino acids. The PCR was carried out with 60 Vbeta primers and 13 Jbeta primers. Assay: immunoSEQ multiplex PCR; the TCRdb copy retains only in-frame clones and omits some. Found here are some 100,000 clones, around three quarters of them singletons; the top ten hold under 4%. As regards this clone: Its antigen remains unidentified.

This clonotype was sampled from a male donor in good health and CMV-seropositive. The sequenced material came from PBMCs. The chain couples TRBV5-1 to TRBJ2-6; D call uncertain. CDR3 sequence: CASSLGHTNSGANVLTF. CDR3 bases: TGCGCCAGCAGCTTGGGACACACCAACTCTGGGGCCAACGTCCTGACTTTC.